One sample yielded the 10 T cell receptor beta chains listed below, sequenced in a study of T cell repertoires in cytomegalovirus infection. TCRdb independently ran MiXCR on the reads; one entry per CDR3 protein. The repertoire holds under 250,000 distinct CDR3 sequences, with more than 9% as singletons. Material for sequencing was PBMCs. These receptors were collected from a human donor in good health (CMV status not recorded). Some clones in this sample may be carry-over from other donors' samples.

This clonotype has just a few counts. This chain joins TRBV6-2 or TRBV6-3 and TRBJ2-7; TRBD1 aligns across 8 bases. CDR3 length: 15 residues. Germline-derived CDR1 and CDR2 are MNHEY and SVGEGT. Germline trimming cut 6 bases from V and 2 bases from J; bases unmatched to any gene: 9. CDR3 sequence reads: CASSRLGQGAYEQYF. In nucleotides, the CDR3 is TGTGCCAGCAGCCGACTTGGACAGGGAGCCTACGAGCAGTACTTC.

This chain uses TRBV29-1 with TRBJ1-2; D is unresolved. Germline lookup yields CDR1 SQVTM and CDR2 ANQGSEA. Trimming shortened V by 2 bases and J by 6 bases, and 4 bases separated the two germline ends. CDR3 length: 10 amino acids. The DNA for the CDR3 is TGCAGCGTTGAAAACGATGGCTACACCTTC. Its translation is CSVENDGYTF.

This clonotype occurred a few times. The chain has TRBV7-2 and TRBJ1-5; maybe TRBD1 (5 bases). V was clipped by 3 bases and J by 7 bases, with 7 bases between them. The CDR3 extends over 12 amino acids. Germline V gene data show CDR1 as SGHTA and CDR2 as FQGNSA. Here the CDR3 DNA reads TGTGCCAGCAGCTTTTGGGGCCAGCCCCAGCATTTT. This translates into CASSFWGQPQHF.

The rearrangement links TRBV28 to TRBJ2-7, with 14 bases matching TRBD2. Losses at the gene ends were 6 bases for V and 2 bases for J; bases not matched to a gene: 12. Germline V CDR1 and CDR2: MDHEN, SYDVKM. The CDR3 contains 18 residues. CDR3 sequence (DNA): TGTGCCAGCAGAACCCCGGGACTAGCGGGAGTCGGGGCCTACGAGCAGTACTTC. Encoded protein: CASRTPGLAGVGAYEQYF.

In this sample, this clonotype turned up many times. This chain links TRBV19 with TRBJ2-4, with a possible D match to TRBD1 (6 bases). CDR3 size: 15 residues. From germline, CDR1 is LNHDA and CDR2 SQIVND (reference sequence). The V gene lost 5 bases and the J gene lost 8 bases, with 19 bases spanning the gap. CDR3 protein: CASSLLGQPGDIQYF. CDR3 sequence (DNA): TGTGCCAGTAGTCTGTTAGGACAGCCCGGGGACATTCAGTACTTC.

The chain combines TRBV4-1 with TRBJ1-2, with D unresolved. Trimming left V 1 base short and J 7 bases short, with 7 bases between. The CDR3 has 12 residues. The germline V gene has CDR1 MGHRA and CDR2 YSYEKL. CDR3 DNA: TGCGCCAGCAGCCAAGGGGGAGGTGGCTACACCTTC. It specifies CASSQGGGGYTF.

This clonotype is a singleton in its sample. This chain uses TRBV7-2 with TRBJ1-5, with D perhaps TRBD1 (5 bases). CDR1 is SGHTA and CDR2 is FQGNSA in the germline V gene. This CDR3 is 17 amino acids long. V lost 5 bases, J lost 16 bases, and 33 bases lay in between. For the CDR3, the DNA is TGTGCCAGCAGCCCCCAGCCGGGACGGGTTAGCAATCAGCACCAACATTTT. It encodes CASSPQPGRVSNQHQHF.

The gene calls are TRBV5-5 and TRBJ1-4, with TRBD1 identical over 7 bases. V lost 4 bases to trimming and J lost 4 bases; unmatched junction nucleotides: 10. This CDR3 comprises 16 residues. The germline V gene has CDR1 SGHKS and CDR2 YYEKEE (reference sequence). The CDR3 sequence is CASSRGQSQLNEKLFF. CDR3 nucleotide sequence: TGTGCCAGCAGCAGGGGACAGTCACAACTTAATGAAAAACTGTTTTTT.

This clonotype was seen ten or more times. The chain is built from TRBV6-2 or TRBV6-3 and TRBJ2-1, with 9 bases matching TRBD2. The CDR3 consists of 14 residues. Looked up from germline, CDR1 is MNHEY and CDR2 is SVGEGT. The trim removed 4 bases at V and 9 bases at J, leaving 7 bases unmatched. CDR3 region: CASSSLGGRGEQFF. The CDR3 bases are TGTGCCAGCAGTTCCCTTGGCGGGAGGGGTGAGCAGTTCTTC.

In its sample, this clonotype was seen a few times. CDR3 amino acids: CASSPGRSGSPLHF. CDR3 coding DNA: TGTGCCAGCAGCCCCGGAAGATCGGGTTCACCCCTCCACTTT. The J gene is TRBJ1-6, the V gene TRBV12-3 or TRBV12-4; the D is unclear. The length of the CDR3 is 14 residues. V was shortened by 6 bases and J by 9 bases, with 15 bases between the two germline ends.